This T cell receptor (beta chain) is drawn from a study of TIL therapy for anti-PD-1-resistant metastatic lung cancer. Study background: Median patient age was about 56, ranging about 35-80 years.

Sequencing used immunoSEQ v3. Libraries were prepared by immunoSEQ multiplex PCR; TCRdb keeps only in-frame clonotypes and omits some of them. Here the sample spans fewer than 40,000 clones, 74% being singletons. Per germline, CDR1 LGHNA and CDR2 YNFKEQ. The CDR3 extends over 16 amino acids. Trimming removed 0 bases from V and 6 bases from J, with 15 bases in between. The time point: pre-treatment sample, taken before nivolumab and TIL therapy. Adults with stage 4 NSCLC were enrolled in a phase I trial. Sequenced here: blood, sampled at baseline. The TCR was taken from a woman between 25 and 85 years old with non-small cell lung cancer. V is TRBV4-2 and J is TRBJ1-5; no clear D gene. The CDR3 reads CASSQDLRGSAQPQHF. The CDR3 DNA is TGTGCCAGCAGCCAAGATCTTCGAGGGTCGGCTCAGCCCCAGCATTTT.